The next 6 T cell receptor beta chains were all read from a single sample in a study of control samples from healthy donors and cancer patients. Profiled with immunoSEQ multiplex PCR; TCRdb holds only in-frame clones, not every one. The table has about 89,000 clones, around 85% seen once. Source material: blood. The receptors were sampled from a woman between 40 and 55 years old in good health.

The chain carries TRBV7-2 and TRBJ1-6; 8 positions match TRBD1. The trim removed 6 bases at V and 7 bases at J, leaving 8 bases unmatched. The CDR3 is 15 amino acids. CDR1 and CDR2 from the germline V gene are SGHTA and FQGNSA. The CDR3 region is CASSGYRGRNSPLHF. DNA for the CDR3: TGTGCCAGCAGTGGCTACAGGGGGAGAAATTCACCCCTCCACTTT.

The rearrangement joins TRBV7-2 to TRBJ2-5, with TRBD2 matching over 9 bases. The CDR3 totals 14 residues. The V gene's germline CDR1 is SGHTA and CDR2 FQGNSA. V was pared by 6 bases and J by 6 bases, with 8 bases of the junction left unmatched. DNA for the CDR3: TGTGCCAGCAGAGATAGCGGGGGACTCCAGACCCAGTACTTC. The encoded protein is CASRDSGGLQTQYF.

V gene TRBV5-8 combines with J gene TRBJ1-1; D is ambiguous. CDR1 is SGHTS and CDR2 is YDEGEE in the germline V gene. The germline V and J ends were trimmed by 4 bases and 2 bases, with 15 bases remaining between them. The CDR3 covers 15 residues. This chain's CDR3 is CASSDYHGPNTEAFF. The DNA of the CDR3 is TGTGCCAGCAGCGACTACCATGGACCAAACACTGAAGCTTTCTTT.

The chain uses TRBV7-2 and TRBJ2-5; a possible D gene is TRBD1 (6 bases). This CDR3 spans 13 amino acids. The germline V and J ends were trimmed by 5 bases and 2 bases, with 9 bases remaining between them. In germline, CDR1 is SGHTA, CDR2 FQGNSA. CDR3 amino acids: CASSEGVQETQYF. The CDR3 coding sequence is TGTGCCAGCAGCGAGGGGGTTCAAGAGACCCAGTACTTC.

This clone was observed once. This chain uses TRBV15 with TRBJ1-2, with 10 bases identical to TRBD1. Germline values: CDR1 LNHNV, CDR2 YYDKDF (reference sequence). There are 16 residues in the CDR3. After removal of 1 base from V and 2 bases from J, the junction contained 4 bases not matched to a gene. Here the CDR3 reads CATSRVPGQGNYGYTF. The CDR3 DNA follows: TGTGCCACCAGCAGAGTCCCGGGACAGGGGAACTATGGCTACACCTTC. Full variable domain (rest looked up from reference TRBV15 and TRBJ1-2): DAMVIQNPRYQVTQFGKPVTLSCSQTLNHNVMYWYQQKSSQAPKLLFHYYDKDFNNEADTPDNFQSRRPNTSFCFLDIRSPGLGDTAMYLCATSRVPGQGNYGYTFGSGTRLTVV.

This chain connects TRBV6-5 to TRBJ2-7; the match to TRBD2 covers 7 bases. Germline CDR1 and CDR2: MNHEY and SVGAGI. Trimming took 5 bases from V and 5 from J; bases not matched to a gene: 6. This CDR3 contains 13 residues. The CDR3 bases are TGTGCCAGCAGTCCCGGGGGGTGGAACGAGCAGTACTTC. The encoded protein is CASSPGGWNEQYF.